The 15 T cell receptor beta chains presented below share a single source sample, sequenced in a study of shared clonotypes between healthy human individuals (dated by TCRdb to between 2020 and 2021). The library was prepared using the immunoSEQ multiplex PCR assay. Not all clones reach the TCRdb copy of this immuneACCESS table, which keeps in-frame sequences only. Checked studies attribute under half of the gap to unresolved V genes and leave the rest unexplained. This sample comprises about 480,000 clones, 60% to 80% of them detected only once. Around 12% of the sample is in the top ten clones. Sequencing was done on a sample of PBMCs. These receptors were obtained from a woman between 35 and 50 years old in good health. Some clones in this sample may be carry-over from other donors' samples.

The chain is built from TRBV7-9 and TRBJ1-1; possible D gene TRBD1, 5 bases. The CDR3 extends over 16 amino acids. V was pared by 4 bases and J by 3 bases, with 18 bases between. CDR1 SEHNR and CDR2 FQNEAQ come from the germline V gene (reference sequence). CDR3 nucleotides: TGTGCCAGCAGCTCCACGGGGGGGTACGAGGACACTGAAGCTTTCTTT. It codes for CASSSTGGYEDTEAFF.

A few counts support this clone. This rearrangement joins TRBV30 to TRBJ2-5; D remains ambiguous. Trimming removed 3 bases at V and 3 bases at J, with 11 bases between. The length of the CDR3 is 13 residues. Germline-derived CDR1 and CDR2 are GTSNPN and SVGIG (reference sequence). Here the CDR3 DNA reads TGTGCCTGGAGCCTAGGGTCTGAAGAGACCCAGTACTTC. Its protein is CAWSLGSEETQYF.

This clone appeared once. The genes are TRBV6-4 and TRBJ2-1; tentatively, D is TRBD1 or TRBD2 (5 bases each). V was pared by 6 bases and J by 4 bases, with 16 bases between. Germline lookup yields CDR1 MRHNA and CDR2 SNTAGT. This CDR3 is built from 15 residues. CDR3 DNA: TGTGCCAGCAGCCCAGTAGGGGAGTCTTACAATGAGCAGTTCTTC. The encoded protein is CASSPVGESYNEQFF.

This clone was found many times. V and J are TRBV28 and TRBJ2-7; D not certain. The CDR3 is made up of 11 amino acids. The V gene's germline CDR1 is MDHEN and CDR2 SYDVKM. Trimming removed 4 bases at V and 6 bases at J, with 7 bases between. This CDR3 is CASSSAVEQYF. The CDR3 DNA follows: TGTGCCAGCAGTTCCGCGGTCGAGCAGTACTTC.

V is TRBV29-1 and J is TRBJ2-1, with D perhaps being TRBD1 or TRBD2 (6 bases each). V shed 6 bases and J shed 5 bases, with 20 bases lying between them. This CDR3 is 15 amino acids long. Germline lookup yields CDR1 SQVTM and CDR2 ANQGSEA. CDR3 residues: CSVPWGANRDNEQFF. DNA for the CDR3: TGCAGCGTCCCGTGGGGGGCGAATCGTGACAATGAGCAGTTCTTC.

V gene TRBV7-2 combines with J gene TRBJ2-6; a weak D match, TRBD1 (6 bases). The CDR3 is 15 residues long. The germline V and J ends were trimmed by 6 bases and 0 bases, with 9 bases remaining between them. Germline lookup yields CDR1 SGHTA and CDR2 FQGNSA. The DNA for the CDR3 is TGTGCCAGCAGACTAGGGGGCTCTGGGGCCAACGTCCTGACTTTC. As protein: CASRLGGSGANVLTF.

The V gene is TRBV29-1, the J gene TRBJ2-1, with 10 positions matching TRBD1. Germline loops: CDR1 SQVTM, CDR2 ANQGSEA. V shed 6 bases and J 12 bases; nucleotides not matched to a gene: 14. The CDR3 spans 14 residues. The CDR3 DNA reads as TGCAGCGTAGTTGGGACAGGGGAAAGATATGGGCAGTTCTTC. Translated, it gives CSVVGTGERYGQFF.

The rearrangement links TRBV5-1 to TRBJ1-2; 7 bases match TRBD1. Germline values: CDR1 SGHRS, CDR2 YFSETQ. The CDR3 consists of 13 residues. The V gene end was trimmed by 4 bases and the J gene end by 13 bases; junction bases not matched to a gene: 13. The CDR3 nucleotides are TGCGCCAGCAGCCCGAGGGGACAGCGCGGGTTCACCTTC. It yields the protein CASSPRGQRGFTF.

CDR3 sequence: CASSPGQVKGDEQFF. The CDR3 coding sequence is TGTGCCAGCAGCCCCGGACAGGTGAAGGGGGATGAGCAGTTCTTC. This sequence joins TRBV5-4 and TRBJ2-1, with 7 bases identical to TRBD1. This CDR3 contains 15 residues. The germline gives CDR1 SGHNT, CDR2 YYREEE (reference sequence). The V gene end was trimmed by 4 bases and the J gene end by 8 bases; junction bases not matched to a gene: 12.

The rearrangement joins TRBV7-8 to TRBJ2-7; maybe TRBD2 (6 bases). With 1 base removed from V and 0 bases from J, the gap between germline ends came to 19 bases. Looked up from germline, CDR1 is SGHVS and CDR2 is FQNEAQ. This CDR3 is 18 amino acids long. The CDR3 coding sequence is TGTGCCAGCAGCTTAGGAGAGGCGGGGCCCGGGGGCTCCTACGAGCAGTACTTC. Protein: CASSLGEAGPGGSYEQYF.

Details on this clone: This clone may be a read error of a much larger clone one base away. CDR3: CATQVPSYEQYF. The DNA for the CDR3 is TGTGCCACCCAGGTACCTTCCTACGAGCAGTACTTC. The chain carries TRBV2 and TRBJ2-7; D uncertain. Trimming removed 10 bases at V and 1 base at J, with 11 bases between. The CDR3 covers 12 residues. Germline V lookup: CDR1 SNHLY, CDR2 FYNNEI. Variable domain in full (rest from reference TRBV2 and TRBJ2-7): EPEVTQTPSHQVTQMGQEVILRCVPISNHLYFYWYRQILGQKVEFLVSFYNNEISEKSEIFDDQFSVERPDGSNFTLKIRSTKLEDSAMYFCATQVPSYEQYFGPGTRLTVT.

V usage is TRBV6-1 and J usage is TRBJ1-3; D may be TRBD1 (5 bases). The length of the CDR3 is 13 residues. Trimming took 3 bases from V and 7 from J, leaving 10 bases between them. Germline V gene lookup returns CDR1 MNHNS and CDR2 SASEGT. CDR3 bases: TGTGCCAGCAGTGAGGGACCCCAGAACACCATATATTTT. Protein sequence: CASSEGPQNTIYF.

This chain links TRBV19 with TRBJ2-3, with a tentative D call TRBD2 (5 bases). Trimming removed 5 bases from V and 3 bases from J, with 18 bases in between. The CDR3 has 16 amino acids. CDR1 is LNHDA, CDR2 SQIVND, per germline (reference sequence). CDR3 nucleotide sequence: TGTGCCAGTAGTGCCCGAGGACGGGGAATGACAGATACGCAGTATTTT. Amino acids: CASSARGRGMTDTQYF.

The gene calls are TRBV5-6 and TRBJ2-5, with D maybe TRBD2 (6 bases). The CDR3 runs to 13 residues. V was shortened by 9 bases and J by 7 bases, with 19 bases between the two germline ends. Germline V lookup: CDR1 SGHDT, CDR2 YYEEEE. CDR3 loop: CATARTRRGTQYF. DNA for the CDR3: TGTGCCACCGCTCGGACCCGGCGGGGGACCCAGTACTTC.

This clone appeared once. The rearrangement links TRBV2 to TRBJ2-7; 7 nucleotides line up with TRBD2. After removal of 8 bases from V and 6 bases from J, the junction contained 22 bases not matched to a gene. In germline, CDR1 is SNHLY, CDR2 FYNNEI. CDR3 length: 17 amino acids. Here the CDR3 DNA reads TGTGCCAGCGAACTAGCGCCCTATGCCTATCCTGGGGGCGAGCAGTACTTC. It specifies CASELAPYAYPGGEQYF. The full variable domain, completed using reference TRBV2 and TRBJ2-7, is EPEVTQTPSHQVTQMGQEVILRCVPISNHLYFYWYRQILGQKVEFLVSFYNNEISEKSEIFDDQFSVERPDGSNFTLKIRSTKLEDSAMYFCASELAPYAYPGGEQYFGPGTRLTVT.